This T cell receptor beta chain came from a study of shared clonotypes between healthy human individuals. Notes on the study in general: The study generally estimated greater richness for naive than memory subsets.

Points on this clone: The target antigen is unknown.

This table comes from immunoSEQ multiplex PCR, and its TCRdb copy is limited to in-frame clones, with some not included. Of about 510,000 clones listed, about 95% were seen once; the top ten hold 0.055% to 0.075%. The CDR3 has 13 amino acids. The V gene end was trimmed by 6 bases and the J gene end by 3 bases; junction bases not matched to a gene: 5. The germline CDR1 and CDR2 sequences are SNHLY and FYNNEI. The material sequenced was naive CD4+ T cells sorted from blood. The subset was: CD45RA+ positively selected. The sequence derives from a woman in her 30s in good health. V and J are TRBV2 and TRBJ2-7, with 7 bases matching TRBD1. CDR3 residues: CASRRDSFYEQYF. DNA for the CDR3: TGTGCCAGCAGACGGGACAGTTTCTACGAGCAGTACTTC.